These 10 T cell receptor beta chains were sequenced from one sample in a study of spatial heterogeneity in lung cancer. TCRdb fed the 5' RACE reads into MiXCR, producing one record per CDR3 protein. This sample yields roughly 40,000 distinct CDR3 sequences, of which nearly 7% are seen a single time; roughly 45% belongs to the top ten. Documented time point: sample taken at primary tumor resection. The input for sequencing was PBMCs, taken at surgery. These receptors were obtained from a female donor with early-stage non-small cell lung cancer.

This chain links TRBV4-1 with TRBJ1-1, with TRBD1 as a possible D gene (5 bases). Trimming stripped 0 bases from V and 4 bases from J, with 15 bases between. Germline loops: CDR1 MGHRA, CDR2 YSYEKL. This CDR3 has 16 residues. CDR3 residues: CASSQEPRVGLTEAFF. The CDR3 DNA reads TGCGCCAGCAGCCAAGAGCCCAGGGTCGGCCTCACTGAAGCTTTCTTT.

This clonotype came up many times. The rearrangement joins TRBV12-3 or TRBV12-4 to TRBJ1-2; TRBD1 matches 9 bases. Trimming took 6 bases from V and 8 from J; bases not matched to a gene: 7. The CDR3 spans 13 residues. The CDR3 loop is CASSPRDRDGYTF. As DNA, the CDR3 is TGTGCCAGCAGCCCCAGGGACAGGGACGGCTACACCTTC.

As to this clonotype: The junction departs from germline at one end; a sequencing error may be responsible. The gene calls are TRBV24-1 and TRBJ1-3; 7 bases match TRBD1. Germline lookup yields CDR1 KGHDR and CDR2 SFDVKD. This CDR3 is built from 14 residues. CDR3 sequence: CATGDRVEGNTIYF. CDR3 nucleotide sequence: TGTGCCACCGGTGACAGGGTTGAAGGAAACACCATATATTTT.

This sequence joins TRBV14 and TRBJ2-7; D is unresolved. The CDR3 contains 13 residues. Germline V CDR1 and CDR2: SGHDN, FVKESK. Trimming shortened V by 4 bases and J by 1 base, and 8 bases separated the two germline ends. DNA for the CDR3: TGTGCCAGCAGCCTCCGAATATCCTACGAGCAGTACTTC. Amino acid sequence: CASSLRISYEQYF.

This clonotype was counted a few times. CDR3 sequence: CASGGRQGFMNTEAFF. CDR3 DNA sequence: TGTGCCAGCGGTGGCCGGCAGGGTTTCATGAACACTGAAGCTTTCTTT. The chain couples TRBV6-5 to TRBJ1-1; possible D gene TRBD1, 5 bases. Trimming cost V 8 bases and J 0 bases, with 19 bases left between them. Germline values: CDR1 MNHEY, CDR2 SVGAGI. The CDR3 spans 16 residues.

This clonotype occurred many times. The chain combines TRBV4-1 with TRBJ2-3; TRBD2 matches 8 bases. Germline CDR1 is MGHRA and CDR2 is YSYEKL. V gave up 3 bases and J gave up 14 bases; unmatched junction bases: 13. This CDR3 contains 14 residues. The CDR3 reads CASSQTLLAAGLYF. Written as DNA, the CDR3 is TGCGCCAGCAGCCAGACCTTACTAGCGGCGGGTCTGTATTTT.

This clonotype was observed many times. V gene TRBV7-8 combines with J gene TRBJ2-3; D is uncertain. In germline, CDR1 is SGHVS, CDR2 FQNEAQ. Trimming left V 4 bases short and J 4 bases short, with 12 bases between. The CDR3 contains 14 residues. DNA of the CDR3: TGTGCCAGCAGCTACTTTCCGAGCGCAGATACGCAGTATTTT. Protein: CASSYFPSADTQYF.

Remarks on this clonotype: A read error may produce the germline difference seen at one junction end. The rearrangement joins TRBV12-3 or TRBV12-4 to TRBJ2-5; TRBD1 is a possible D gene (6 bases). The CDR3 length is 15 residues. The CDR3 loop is CASSLLGAGMKTLYF. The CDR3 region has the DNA TGTGCCAGCAGCCTCCTGGGGGCCGGGATGAAGACCCTGTACTTC.

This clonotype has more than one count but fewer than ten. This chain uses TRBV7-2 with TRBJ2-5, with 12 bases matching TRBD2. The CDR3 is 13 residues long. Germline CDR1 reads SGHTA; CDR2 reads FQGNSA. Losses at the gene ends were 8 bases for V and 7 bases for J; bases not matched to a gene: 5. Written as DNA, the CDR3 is TGTGCCAGCGGACTAGCGGGGACCGGGACCCAGTACTTC. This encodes CASGLAGTGTQYF.

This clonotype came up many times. CDR3 in amino acids: CASSFWTGNEKLFF. The CDR3 nucleotides are TGTGCCAGCAGTTTCTGGACAGGAAATGAAAAACTGTTTTTT. This chain links TRBV28 with TRBJ1-4; 7 positions agree with TRBD1. This CDR3 contains 14 residues. Germline V gene lookup returns CDR1 MDHEN and CDR2 SYDVKM. The J segment lost 5 bases and the V segment lost 3 bases, leaving 3 bases of the junction unmatched.